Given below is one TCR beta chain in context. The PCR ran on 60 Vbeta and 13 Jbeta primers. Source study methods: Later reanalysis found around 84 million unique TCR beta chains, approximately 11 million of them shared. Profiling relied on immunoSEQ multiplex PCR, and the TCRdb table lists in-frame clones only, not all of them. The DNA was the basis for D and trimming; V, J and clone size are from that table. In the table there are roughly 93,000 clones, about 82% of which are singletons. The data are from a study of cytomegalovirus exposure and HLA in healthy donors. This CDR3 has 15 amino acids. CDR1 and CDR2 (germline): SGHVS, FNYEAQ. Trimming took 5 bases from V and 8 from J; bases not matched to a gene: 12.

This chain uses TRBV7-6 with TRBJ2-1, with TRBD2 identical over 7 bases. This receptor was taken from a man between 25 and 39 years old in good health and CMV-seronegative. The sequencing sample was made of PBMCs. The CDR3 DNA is TGTGCCAGCAGCGGAAGCTATGCGGGGGTGGATGAGCAGTTCTTC. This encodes CASSGSYAGVDEQFF.